The following is a T cell receptor beta chain sequence with its context. Its antigen remains unidentified. In TCRdb, the reads were re-called with MiXCR into one record per CDR3 protein. The data hold more than 300,000 distinct CDR3 sequences, with about 34% observed a single time. The data originate from a study of T cell repertoires in cytomegalovirus infection. Overall study: HLA-B-restricted CMV epitopes that are well studied, plus recently identified HLA-C-restricted ones, were used by the study. Based on public TCR beta signatures, there were indications of CMV infection and of a matching HLA type. Study-level points and caveats: Summed public TCR beta family frequency identified CMV carriers bearing the relevant HLA. CMV-specific TCR beta clonotypes restricted by HLA-C dominated the ex vivo response.

V lost 5 bases and J lost 4, with 17 bases in between. Germline CDR1 SGHTA, CDR2 FQGTGA. The CDR3 runs 15 residues. The sample in question was cultured PBMCs, obtained from culture after CMV antigen stimulation. V and J are TRBV7-3 and TRBJ1-1; possible D gene TRBD1, 5 bases. This clonotype was obtained from a human donor in good health (CMV status not recorded). Some clones in this sample may be carry-over from other donors' samples. CDR3 sequence reads: CASSPRSLGLTEAFF. DNA for the CDR3: TGTGCCAGCAGCCCTAGGAGCCTGGGGCTCACTGAAGCTTTCTTT. Full variable domain (missing parts from reference TRBV7-3 and TRBJ1-1): GAGVSQTPSNKVTEKGKYVELRCDPISGHTALYWYRQSLGQGPEFLIYFQGTGAADDSGLPNDRFFAVRPEGSVSTLKIQRTERGDSAVYLCASSPRSLGLTEAFFGQGTRLTVV.